This T cell receptor beta chain is from a study of blood T cell repertoires in COVID-19 (dated by TCRdb to 2020 to 2022). Study-wide context: The collaborator samples originated in the United States, Italy and Spain and spanned the acute and convalescent phases of COVID-19. The prospective study material was composed of cDNA or gDNA derived from T cells, B-cell-depleted T cells, or PBMCs. Deeply sampled blood TCRbeta repertoires from subjects exposed to, actively infected with, or recovered from COVID-19 were included in the dataset. A freely available public database, intended as a resource for researchers studying the immune response to SARS-CoV-2, is where the repertoires were released. The samples were drawn from the first 160 participants of the ongoing ImmuneRACE study and from more than 1,000 subjects provided by 6 global collaborators. Sample metadata almost always included a de-identified subject ID, COVID-19 status, age in years and sex. Where HLA class I and class II types were available, the types were taken from metadata supplied by the sample provider, not from assay-based typing. Findings and caveats that apply to the study as a whole: Clinical and demographic metadata were provided uncurated, with the amount varying by source and participant.

TCRbeta CDR3 regions were amplified from genomic DNA using the immunoSEQ Assay, a bias-controlled multiplex PCR. In the paper's pipeline: Within the assay, amplification of reference gene primers was used to estimate how many nucleated cells each sample contained. To quantify the absolute abundance of each unique TCRbeta CDR3 rearrangement, sequence reads were collapsed and filtered. For each sample, productive Simpson clonality was calculated by taking the square root of Simpson's diversity index across productive rearrangements. TCRdb holds this immuneACCESS table with in-frame rearrangements only. Some clones are missing; in checked studies, unresolved V genes explain under half, and the rest has no known cause. The V and J calls and the clone size are those of that table, but D and trimming were determined from the DNA. The sample yields about 200,000 clones; approximately 91% were counted once. 0.65% to 0.85% of the sample belongs to the ten largest clones.

Each collaborating institution followed its own protocols to collect whole blood in K2EDTA tubes. For TCRbeta analysis, collaborator samples were shipped as frozen whole blood, as isolated PBMCs, or as DNA extracted from either sample type. Remarks on this clone: This clone's antigen is unknown. No qualities accompany the bases; no much larger clone lies one base away.

Sequenced material: peripheral blood. The sequence was collected from a man aged 35-49 years with acute or convalescent COVID-19.

The DNA reads TGTGCCAGCACCCCCCCCTTTGAGGGCAATGAGCAGTTCTTC. It codes for CASTPPFEGNEQFF. The chain uses TRBV7-2 and TRBJ2-1, with a weak D call of TRBD2 (5 bases match). CDR1 and CDR2 are drawn from the germline V gene: SGHTA, FQGNSA. V loses 7 bases, J loses 6 bases, and the germline ends lie 16 bases apart. The cysteine opens and the phenylalanine closes a CDR3 of 14 amino acids. Of the read, only the CDR3 DNA is kept; its 42 bases are in frame from base 1.